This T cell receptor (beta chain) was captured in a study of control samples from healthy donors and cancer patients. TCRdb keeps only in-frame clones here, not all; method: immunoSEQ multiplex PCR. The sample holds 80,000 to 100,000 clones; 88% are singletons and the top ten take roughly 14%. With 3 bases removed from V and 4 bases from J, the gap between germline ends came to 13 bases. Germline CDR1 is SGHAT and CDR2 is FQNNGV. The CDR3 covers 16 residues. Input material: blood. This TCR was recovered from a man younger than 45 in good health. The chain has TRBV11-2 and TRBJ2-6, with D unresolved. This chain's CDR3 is CASSFGSPSGANVLTF. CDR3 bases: TGTGCCAGCAGCTTCGGCAGCCCGTCAGGGGCCAACGTCCTGACTTTC.